The clone carrying this T cell receptor beta chain has a handful of counts. This record comes from a study of blood T cell repertoires in COVID-19. In the study overall: Italy, Spain and the United States were the sources of the convalescent and acute COVID-19 samples. Nucleic acid was either cDNA or gDNA, and it came from T cells, B-cell-depleted T cells, or PBMCs.

As handled by the study authors: Estimation of nucleated cell counts was performed using reference gene primer amplification. Here immunoSEQ multiplex PCR was the method, and the copy in TCRdb shows in-frame clones only, minus some. V and J calls plus clone size are reproduced from that table; the DNA served to infer D and trimming. The data contain under 350,000 clones, more than 85% of them singletons. CDR3 length equals 14 residues. The chain has TRBV21-1 and TRBJ2-3; TRBD2, the D gene given by the table, was not confirmed from the DNA. TRBV21-1 is a pseudogene locus. The sequenced material came from peripheral blood. This receptor was identified in a man in his 70s with acute or convalescent COVID-19. Written as DNA, the CDR3 is TGTGCCAGCACCGTCGCGGGTTTCACAGATACGCAGTATTTT. Encoded protein: CASTVAGFTDTQYF.